The 31 T cell receptor beta chains in this list originate from one sample, sequenced in a study of T cell responses to AZD1222 COVID-19 vaccine (dated by TCRdb to the early 2020s). Library preparation used the immunoSEQ multiplex PCR assay. Entries here come from immuneACCESS through TCRdb and include only in-frame sequences with V and J called. Some clones fail to appear in such tables; in the studies checked, an unresolved V gene covers under half of the shortfall, and the cause of the remainder is unknown. In this sample the table shows about 88,000 clones, just over 90% of which occur a single time. The top ten hold approximately 5.2% of the sample. This sample's time point label indicates: baseline before first vaccination. The material was peripheral blood, obtained on day 0 of AZD1222 vaccination. These receptors originate from an adult in good health.

A single count supports this clone. The chain uses TRBV28 and TRBJ1-5, with TRBD1 as a possible D gene (6 bases). This CDR3 is built from 13 residues. Trimming cost V 4 bases and J 6 bases, with 10 bases left between them. CDR1 and CDR2 (germline): MDHEN, SYDVKM. CDR3 amino acids: CASSSQGTQPQHF. CDR3 in DNA: TGTGCCAGCAGTTCTCAGGGGACTCAGCCCCAGCATTTT.

The J gene is TRBJ1-2, the V gene TRBV28, with D uncertain. Germline CDR1 MDHEN, CDR2 SYDVKM. The length of the CDR3 is 11 residues. Trimming left V 7 bases short and J 5 bases short, with 8 bases between. The CDR3 DNA follows: TGTGCCAGCAAGGGCTTATATGGCTACACCTTC. Protein: CASKGLYGYTF.

The chain recombines TRBV7-8 with TRBJ2-1, with D unresolved. This CDR3 has 17 amino acids. Per germline, CDR1 SGHVS and CDR2 FQNEAQ. The V end was cut by 1 base, the J end by 5 bases, with 18 bases between. CDR3 sequence: CASSLGAGDKINNEQFF. The CDR3 DNA reads as TGTGCCAGCAGCTTAGGGGCCGGTGACAAAATAAACAATGAGCAGTTCTTC.

The V gene is TRBV28, the J gene TRBJ1-5; D call uncertain. The CDR3 has 17 amino acids. V was pared by 3 bases and J by 0 bases, with 15 bases between. The germline gives CDR1 MDHEN, CDR2 SYDVKM. The CDR3 nucleotides read TGTGCCAGCAGTTTGTTGGTAGCGGGGAATAGCAATCAGCCCCAGCATTTT. This codes for CASSLLVAGNSNQPQHF.

The rearrangement uses TRBV7-2 and TRBJ2-6; unclear D gene. The V gene's germline CDR1 is SGHTA and CDR2 FQGNSA. This CDR3 comprises 15 residues. V was clipped by 3 bases and J by 3 bases, with 9 bases between them. CDR3 sequence (DNA): TGTGCCAGCAGCTTGGGATGGTTTGGGGCCAACGTCCTGACTTTC. Amino acid sequence: CASSLGWFGANVLTF.

This chain uses TRBV7-8 with TRBJ2-7; no clear D. The CDR3 totals 13 residues. The ends were cut back, 5 bases at V and 5 bases at J, with 13 bases in the middle. The germline gives CDR1 SGHVS, CDR2 FQNEAQ. CDR3 nucleotide sequence: TGTGCCAGCAGCCCTGGACGGCAGGACGAGCAGTACTTC. Translating it yields CASSPGRQDEQYF.

The chain links TRBV27 to TRBJ1-2, with D unresolved. The V gene lost 3 bases and the J gene lost 1 base, with 9 bases spanning the gap. The CDR3 consists of 14 residues. Germline V lookup: CDR1 MNHEY, CDR2 SMNVEV (reference sequence). The CDR3 loop is CASSFRMDNYGYTF. Written as DNA, the CDR3 is TGTGCCAGCAGTTTTCGGATGGATAACTATGGCTACACCTTC.

The chain recombines TRBV10-3 with TRBJ2-7; TRBD1 matches at 7 bases. V lost 8 bases and J lost 3; bases outside the gene matches: 13. Germline V gene lookup returns CDR1 ENHRY and CDR2 SYGVKD. The length of the CDR3 is 15 residues. The CDR3 spells CAIGSWQGEYYEQYF. In DNA form, the CDR3 reads TGTGCCATCGGGTCTTGGCAGGGGGAGTACTACGAGCAGTACTTC.

The chain recombines TRBV10-3 with TRBJ2-1; 7 bases are a match to TRBD1. Unmatched junction bases numbered 7, after V lost 4 bases and J lost 7 bases. The CDR3 has 14 residues. Germline CDR1 ENHRY, CDR2 SYGVKD. The CDR3 DNA reads TGTGCCATCAGTGCGACGGGACAGCGGAATGAGCAGTTCTTC. Protein product: CAISATGQRNEQFF.

This chain connects TRBV2 to TRBJ1-1, with D possibly matching TRBD1 (6 bases). Trimming removed 9 bases from V and 1 base from J, with 15 bases in between. The germline V gene encodes CDR1 SNHLY and CDR2 FYNNEI. This CDR3 region has 14 residues. The CDR3 protein is CASSSDRTNTEAFF. The CDR3 coding sequence is TGTGCCAGTTCCTCAGACAGGACGAACACTGAAGCTTTCTTT.

This chain connects TRBV30 to TRBJ2-3; 7 bases are shared with TRBD2. J was trimmed by 3 bases and V by 0 bases; bases with no gene match: 6. The CDR3 totals 15 residues. Germline V lookup: CDR1 GTSNPN, CDR2 SVGIG (reference sequence). This chain's CDR3 is CAWSVPSGQTDTQYF. In nucleotides, the CDR3 is TGTGCCTGGAGTGTACCTAGCGGCCAAACAGATACGCAGTATTTT. Combining the CDR3 with reference TRBV30 and TRBJ2-3 gives the whole variable domain SQTIHQWPATLVQPVGSPLSLECTVEGTSNPNLYWYRQAAGRGLQLLFYSVGIGQISSEVPQNLSASRPQDRQFILSSKKLLLSDSGFYLCAWSVPSGQTDTQYFGPGTRLTVL.

The rearrangement uses TRBV19 and TRBJ2-1, with TRBD2 matching 10 bases. The CDR3 length is 16 residues. Trimming removed 6 bases from V and 4 bases from J; junction bases left unmatched: 9. Germline V gene data show CDR1 as LNHDA and CDR2 as SQIVND (reference sequence). In DNA form, the CDR3 reads TGTGCCAGTAGCCCTCGAGCGGGAGGGGGTTACAATGAGCAGTTCTTC. The encoded protein is CASSPRAGGGYNEQFF. The entire variable domain, with the rest obtained from reference TRBV19 and TRBJ2-1, is as follows: DGGITQSPKYLFRKEGQNVTLSCEQNLNHDAMYWYRQDPGQGLRLIYYSQIVNDFQKGDIAEGYSVSREKKESFPLTVTSAQKNPTAFYLCASSPRAGGGYNEQFFGPGTRLTVL.

This chain links TRBV4-2 with TRBJ1-1; weak D call: TRBD1 (6 bases). This CDR3 comprises 17 residues. Germline V gene data show CDR1 as LGHNA and CDR2 as YNFKEQ. The germline V and J ends were trimmed by 4 bases and 4 bases, with 22 bases remaining between them. The CDR3 DNA reads TGTGCCAGCAGCCCGCGGGTGAGGGGGGCGTCTGGCACTGAAGCTTTCTTT. It encodes CASSPRVRGASGTEAFF.

This rearrangement joins TRBV6-2 or TRBV6-3 to TRBJ2-6; no definite D call. The CDR3 extends over 15 amino acids. Trimming removed 3 bases from V and 6 bases from J, with 12 bases in between. In germline, CDR1 is MNHEY, CDR2 SVGEGT. The CDR3 sequence: CASSYRHGEANVLTF. The CDR3 DNA is TGTGCCAGCAGTTATAGGCACGGCGAGGCCAACGTCCTGACTTTC.

There are a few counts of this clone. The CDR3 DNA follows: TGTGCCAGCAGCTATGACAGGGAGGAATTTGGCTACACCTTC. Its translation: CASSYDREEFGYTF. The V and J genes are TRBV7-2 and TRBJ1-2, with 7 bases lining up with TRBD1. CDR1 is SGHTA and CDR2 is FQGNSA in the germline V gene. J gave up 7 bases and V 4 bases, and 9 bases lay outside the gene matches. CDR3 size: 14 residues.

The chain links TRBV4-1 to TRBJ1-5, with D uncertain. Trimming cost V 1 base and J 7 bases, with 8 bases left between them. CDR1 is MGHRA and CDR2 is YSYEKL in the germline V gene. CDR3 length: 13 amino acids. CDR3 coding DNA: TGCGCCAGCAGCCAAGCGGGTGGGCAGCCCCAGCATTTT. Translation gives CASSQAGGQPQHF.

The chain uses TRBV7-7 and TRBJ2-5; D unclear. The CDR3 is 16 amino acids. Deletions cut 5 bases from V and 0 bases from J, with 16 bases between. Germline lookup yields CDR1 SSHAT and CDR2 FNYEAQ (reference sequence). The CDR3 spells CASSKGQARHQETQYF. Here the CDR3 DNA reads TGTGCCAGCAGCAAAGGGCAGGCGCGGCACCAAGAGACCCAGTACTTC.

The genes are TRBV5-6 and TRBJ1-1; the D is unclear. Per the germline V gene, CDR1 is SGHDT and CDR2 is YYEEEE. The CDR3 sequence is 13 residues long. Trimming removed 1 base at V and 3 bases at J, with 7 bases between. Written as DNA, the CDR3 is TGTGCCAGCAGCTTGAGGCAAGACACTGAAGCTTTCTTT. It encodes CASSLRQDTEAFF.

This clone has only one observation. The chain carries TRBV7-2 and TRBJ1-5; 7 nucleotides match TRBD1. Germline CDR1 reads SGHTA; CDR2 reads FQGNSA. The CDR3 totals 18 residues. The junction had 10 bases not matched to a gene; V was cut back by 1 base and J by 1 base. The CDR3 sequence: CASSLGDSGKWSNQPQHF. Here the CDR3 DNA reads TGTGCCAGCAGCTTAGGGGACAGTGGAAAATGGAGCAATCAGCCCCAGCATTTT.

This clone is medium-sized (0.01 to 0.1%) by share. The chain combines TRBV13 with TRBJ2-1, with 10 bases aligning to TRBD1. From germline, CDR1 is PRHDT and CDR2 FYEKMQ (reference sequence). V shed 0 bases and J 2 bases; nucleotides not matched to a gene: 4. The CDR3 spans 17 residues. Written as DNA, the CDR3 is TGTGCCAGCAGCTTAGGTTCCGACAGGGGGCCCTACAATGAGCAGTTCTTC. Its translation: CASSLGSDRGPYNEQFF.

This sequence joins TRBV14 and TRBJ2-7, with D unclear. From germline, CDR1 is SGHDN and CDR2 FVKESK. With 2 bases removed from V and 4 bases from J, the gap between germline ends came to 15 bases. The CDR3 loop spans 15 amino acids. The CDR3 DNA reads TGTGCCAGCAGCCAACGCGGTGCTACCCTTTACGAGCAGTACTTC. This gives the protein CASSQRGATLYEQYF.

The chain uses TRBV14 and TRBJ2-1; TRBD2 is a possible D gene (5 bases). V lost 3 bases and J 7 bases, leaving 13 bases between the germline ends. This CDR3 has 14 amino acids. The germline CDR1 and CDR2 sequences are SGHDN and FVKESK. In DNA, the CDR3 is TGTGCCAGCAGCCAGAGAGGACTTCGTAATGAGCAGTTCTTC. Protein sequence: CASSQRGLRNEQFF.

This clone appeared once. CDR3 DNA sequence: TGCGCCAGCAGCCGGTCCGGGACAGGAGAAAGCAATCAGCCCCAGCATTTT. Translation: CASSRSGTGESNQPQHF. The V call is TRBV4-1, the J call TRBJ1-5; 8 bases map to TRBD1. The CDR3 runs 17 residues. Unmatched junction bases numbered 9, after V lost 4 bases and J lost 1 base. CDR1 and CDR2 from the germline V gene are MGHRA and YSYEKL.

The chain carries TRBV6-1 and TRBJ1-2; 8 positions agree with TRBD1. This CDR3 is built from 15 residues. V dropped 2 bases and J dropped 4; count of bases not matched to a gene: 6. Germline CDR1 is MNHNS and CDR2 is SASEGT. CDR3 in amino acids: CASSEMGQDRYGYTF. CDR3 bases: TGTGCCAGCAGTGAAATGGGACAGGACCGCTATGGCTACACCTTC.

In DNA, the CDR3 is TGTGCCAGCAGCCCGGGGACAGTGAACACTGAAGCTTTCTTT. This codes for CASSPGTVNTEAFF. The rearrangement joins TRBV6-2 or TRBV6-3 to TRBJ1-1; 7 positions match TRBD1. Trimming removed 6 bases from V and 0 bases from J; junction bases left unmatched: 4. CDR3 length: 14 amino acids. The germline V gene encodes CDR1 MNHEY and CDR2 SVGEGT.

The CDR3 loop is CSGRDAMRDTEAFF. The DNA of the CDR3 is TGCAGCGGGCGGGACGCCATGAGGGACACTGAAGCTTTCTTT. V and J are TRBV29-1 and TRBJ1-1, with D perhaps matching TRBD1 (5 bases). This CDR3 comprises 14 residues. Germline CDR1 is SQVTM and CDR2 is ANQGSEA. Trimming took off 7 bases at V and 3 bases at J, with 18 bases between the two ends.

The genes are TRBV4-2 and TRBJ1-6, with D possibly TRBD1 on 6 matching bases. Per germline, CDR1 LGHNA and CDR2 YNFKEQ. V shed 4 bases and J shed 5 bases, with 12 bases lying between them. CDR3 length equals 15 residues. CDR3 residues: CASSPQGMDNSPLHF. The CDR3, as DNA: TGTGCCAGCAGCCCGCAGGGGATGGATAATTCACCCCTCCACTTT.

The chain links TRBV6-5 to TRBJ2-5, with D unresolved. CDR1 and CDR2 from the germline V gene are MNHEY and SVGAGI. The CDR3 runs to 14 residues. Trimming pared 8 bases from V and 2 bases from J, leaving 15 bases between. The CDR3 nucleotides read TGTGCCAGCCGATCCAGCTCTACGCAAGAGACCCAGTACTTC. The encoded protein is CASRSSSTQETQYF.

This chain connects TRBV7-2 to TRBJ2-1; 8 bases map to TRBD2. The CDR3 runs 16 residues. With V trimmed by 1 base and J by 1 base, 3 bases remained unmatched. Germline-derived CDR1 and CDR2 are SGHTA and FQGNSA. CDR3 residues: CASSLGASGSYNEQFF. CDR3 DNA sequence: TGTGCCAGCAGCTTAGGTGCTAGCGGGTCCTACAATGAGCAGTTCTTC.

The chain carries TRBV18 and TRBJ2-7; the D gene is possibly TRBD2 (5 bases). Trimming cost V 6 bases and J 7 bases, with 10 bases left between them. There are 11 residues in the CDR3. Germline CDR1 reads KGHSH; CDR2 reads LQKENI. CDR3 coding DNA: TGTGCCAGCTCGACCCCGGGAGAGCAGTACTTC. It is translated as CASSTPGEQYF.

This clone showed up just a few times. The chain has TRBV7-9 and TRBJ2-7, with 12 nucleotides matching TRBD1. Germline trimming cut 5 bases from V and 6 bases from J; bases unmatched to any gene: 5. Germline lookup yields CDR1 SEHNR and CDR2 FQNEAQ (reference sequence). The CDR3 extends over 14 amino acids. The CDR3 DNA reads as TGTGCCAGCAGCAACCGGGACAGGGGGCTCGAGCAGTACTTC. Its translation: CASSNRDRGLEQYF.